A single sample is the source of the 19 T cell receptor beta chains below, sequenced in a study of blood T cells in healthy people across ages (dated by TCRdb to between 2014 and 2016). Libraries were built with 5' RACE. The sequencer was an Illumina HiSeq 2500. A second PCR of roughly 7 to 12 cycles was run with a J-beta primer mix and a sample-barcoded 5' primer. The public sequencing data were trimmed at Q25 with fastp and processed into clonotypes with MiXCR by TCRdb, which kept only in-frame beta chains. CDR3 protein duplicates are merged, each entry listing the most common genes and DNA. For this sample there are over a million distinct CDR3 sequences; 42% appear just once. Clones ranked in the top ten supply under 8% of the sample. Material: blood. These receptors originate from a woman aged 18-29 years in good health.

This rearrangement joins TRBV6-7 to TRBJ1-2; no reliable D call. TRBV6-7 is an open reading frame whose function is uncertain. The CDR3 sequence is 11 residues long. Trimming pared 7 bases from V and 8 bases from J, leaving 11 bases between. The DNA of the CDR3 is TGTGCCAGCATGGTCTCATGGGGCTACACCTTC. As protein: CASMVSWGYTF.

The rearrangement uses TRBV5-1 and TRBJ2-3, with no clear D. In germline, CDR1 is SGHRS, CDR2 YFSETQ. The length of the CDR3 is 14 residues. Deletions cut 0 bases from V and 2 bases from J, with 7 bases between. The CDR3 nucleotides are TGCGCCAGCAGCTTGGCCCGGGCCACAGATACGCAGTATTTT. The encoded protein is CASSLARATDTQYF.

The V gene is TRBV7-9, the J gene TRBJ1-2, with D uncertain. The CDR3 covers 12 residues. V lost 10 bases, J lost 4 bases, and 13 bases lay in between. Looked up from germline, CDR1 is SEHNR and CDR2 is FQNEAQ (reference sequence). This CDR3 is CATSLVGYGYTF. In nucleotides, the CDR3 is TGTGCCACCTCCCTCGTGGGCTATGGCTACACCTTC.

V gene TRBV12-3 or TRBV12-4 combines with J gene TRBJ1-4; maybe TRBD1 (5 bases). This CDR3 is 14 amino acids long. Trimming stripped 3 bases from V and 8 bases from J, with 13 bases between. The CDR3 DNA reads TGTGCCAGCAGTTTGGGGCAGGACATAGAAAAACTGTTTTTT. Translated: CASSLGQDIEKLFF.

The chain links TRBV30 to TRBJ1-5; the D is unclear. Germline V CDR1 and CDR2: GTSNPN, SVGIG (reference sequence). The CDR3 totals 13 residues. The V end lost 6 bases, the J end lost 6 bases, and 15 bases lay between the germline ends. CDR3 in amino acids: CACQTRAGQPQHF. The CDR3 bases are TGTGCCTGCCAAACCCGGGCCGGTCAGCCCCAGCATTTT.

The chain is built from TRBV6-2 or TRBV6-3 and TRBJ1-1, with D possibly TRBD1 on 5 matching bases. Germline-derived CDR1 and CDR2 are MNHEY and SVGEGT. The CDR3 is 14 amino acids. The V end lost 10 bases, the J end lost 2 bases, and 17 bases lay between the germline ends. The CDR3 here is CAIRLGTGNTEAFF. In DNA form, the CDR3 reads TGTGCCATAAGATTGGGGACCGGTAACACTGAAGCTTTCTTT.

This clonotype was counted between two and nine times. This chain links TRBV7-2 with TRBJ2-7; D is unresolved. V gave up 5 bases and J gave up 0 bases, with 8 bases separating them. CDR3 length equals 13 residues. Germline assignment: CDR1 SGHTA and CDR2 FQGNSA. CDR3 bases: TGTGCCAGCAGCGGAGAACACTCCTACGAGCAGTACTTC. Translation: CASSGEHSYEQYF.

In this sample, this clonotype turned up a few times. The gene calls are TRBV3-1 and TRBJ2-5; TRBD2 aligns across 7 bases. CDR3 length equals 16 residues. Germline V lookup: CDR1 LGHDT, CDR2 YNNKEL (reference sequence). With 2 bases clipped from V and 2 bases from J, the junction kept 8 bases outside the gene matches. The CDR3 DNA reads as TGTGCCAGCAGCCAACCGACAGCGGGGATACAAGAGACCCAGTACTTC. Its translation: CASSQPTAGIQETQYF.

The genes are TRBV7-2 and TRBJ2-1, with D perhaps matching TRBD1 (6 bases). Germline values: CDR1 SGHTA, CDR2 FQGNSA. The CDR3 is 15 residues long. The V gene lost 5 bases and the J gene lost 2 bases, with 13 bases spanning the gap. CDR3 in DNA: TGTGCCAGCAGCCGGATAGGGGGACCCTACAATGAGCAGTTCTTC. Translating gives CASSRIGGPYNEQFF.

Only a few counts were recorded for this clonotype. The gene calls are TRBV20-1 and TRBJ2-1; D remains unclear. The CDR3 totals 10 residues. With 5 bases removed from V and 6 bases from J, the gap between germline ends came to 5 bases. CDR1 DFQATT and CDR2 SNEGSKA come from the germline V gene (reference sequence). CDR3 coding DNA: TGCAGTGCTTATCTCAATGAGCAGTTCTTC. Translated: CSAYLNEQFF.

The V and J genes are TRBV28 and TRBJ1-1; D unresolved. The CDR3 is 11 amino acids. V gave up 3 bases and J gave up 9 bases, with 8 bases separating them. Germline loops: CDR1 MDHEN, CDR2 SYDVKM. The CDR3 is CASSLDYQAFF. CDR3 DNA sequence: TGTGCCAGCAGTTTGGACTACCAAGCTTTCTTT.

The chain is built from TRBV20-1 and TRBJ2-5; 7 bases are shared with TRBD1. CDR3 length equals 14 residues. The germline V gene encodes CDR1 DFQATT and CDR2 SNEGSKA (reference sequence). V shed 1 base, J shed 5 bases, and the junction held 7 bases outside the gene matches. CDR3 in amino acids: CSARARGNYETQYF. CDR3 nucleotides: TGCAGTGCTAGAGCCAGGGGGAATTATGAGACCCAGTACTTC.

This clonotype was detected a few times. The V gene is TRBV20-1, the J gene TRBJ1-5; a weak D match, TRBD1 (5 bases). The CDR3 has 15 residues. The germline V gene has CDR1 DFQATT and CDR2 SNEGSKA (reference sequence). Trimming cost V 7 bases and J 7 bases, with 23 bases left between them. The CDR3 DNA reads TGCAGTGTTCGCCCAGGGACGCTAGCGGGGCAGCCCCAGCATTTT. Translated, it gives CSVRPGTLAGQPQHF.

J is TRBJ2-1 and V is TRBV12-3 or TRBV12-4; 10 bases line up with TRBD2. The V segment lost 6 bases and the J segment 5 bases; nucleotides outside the gene matches: 7. The CDR3 is 15 residues long. The CDR3 region has the DNA TGTGCCAGCAGCCCTTTCGGACTAGCGGACAATGAGCAGTTCTTC. It yields the protein CASSPFGLADNEQFF.

The chain's CDR3 is CASSPHEGGGHGAKNIQYF. In DNA form, the CDR3 reads TGTGCCAGCAGCCCCCATGAGGGCGGGGGGCATGGGGCCAAAAACATTCAGTACTTC. The chain combines TRBV9 with TRBJ2-4, with 8 bases lining up with TRBD2. CDR1 is SGDLS, CDR2 YYNGEE, per germline. The CDR3 consists of 19 residues. With V trimmed by 4 bases and J by 1 base, 16 bases remained unmatched. The full variable domain, completed using reference TRBV9 and TRBJ2-4, is DSGVTQTPKHLITATGQRVTLRCSPRSGDLSVYWYQQSLDQGLQFLIQYYNGEERAKGNILERFSAQQFPDLHSELNLSSLELGDSALYFCASSPHEGGGHGAKNIQYFGAGTRLSVL.

This clonotype was seen more than once but under ten times. J is TRBJ2-1 and V is TRBV21-1; the table names TRBD2, a call not compared with the DNA. TRBV21-1 is reported as a pseudogene. This CDR3 is built from 17 residues. The CDR3 coding sequence is TGTGCCAGCAGCAAAGGGGCCGCACCTAGCTCCTACAATGAGCAGTTCTTC. Protein sequence: CASSKGAAPSSYNEQFF.

The CDR3 nucleotides read TGCAGCGTTGAAGAGGGCCTCGTGGGTGGGGCTGGCTACACCTTC. Translated: CSVEEGLVGGAGYTF. The chain uses TRBV29-1 and TRBJ1-2, with a weak D call TRBD1 (5 bases). Trimming left V 0 bases short and J 7 bases short, with 18 bases between. The CDR3 length is 15 residues. Looked up from germline, CDR1 is SQVTM and CDR2 is ANQGSEA.

For the CDR3, the DNA is TGTGCCAGCAGCCCCCGACCAACACTAGCGGAAGGGCCTGAGCAGTTCTTC. Protein product: CASSPRPTLAEGPEQFF. The chain carries TRBV7-9 and TRBJ2-1; 8 nucleotides line up with TRBD2. The CDR3 totals 17 residues. CDR1 and CDR2 (germline): SEHNR, FQNEAQ (reference sequence). The V segment lost 5 bases and the J segment 9 bases; nucleotides outside the gene matches: 18. The whole variable domain, filled in from reference TRBV7-9 and TRBJ2-1, reads DTGVSQNPRHKITKRGQNVTFRCDPISEHNRLYWYRQTLGQGPEFLTYFQNEAQLEKSRLLSDRFSAERPKGSFSTLEIQRTEQGDSAMYLCASSPRPTLAEGPEQFFGPGTRLTVL.

This chain links TRBV27 with TRBJ2-2, with 11 nucleotides matching TRBD2. The CDR3 runs 19 residues. Germline CDR1 and CDR2: MNHEY and SMNVEV (reference sequence). Trimming cost V 5 bases and J 6 bases; bases outside gene matches: 17. The chain's CDR3 is CASSPPGIIAGGVAGELFF. The DNA for the CDR3 is TGTGCCAGCAGTCCACCGGGGATTATAGCGGGAGGGGTTGCCGGGGAGCTGTTTTTT.